Here is one TCR beta chain with its context. Its antigen remains unknown. V lost 2 bases and J lost 3; bases outside the gene matches: 11. Germline loops: CDR1 SGHRS, CDR2 YFSETQ. CDR3 length equals 16 residues. This entry belongs to a study of cytomegalovirus exposure and HLA in healthy donors. Study-level results: The authors listed 150 or so TCR beta chains as cytomegalovirus-associated.

In the PCR, 60 Vbeta and 13 Jbeta primers were used. The assay was immunoSEQ multiplex PCR, and TCRdb's table has in-frame clones only and misses some. The sample lists about 170,000 clones; 80% to 90% were seen once. The sample consisted of PBMCs. The receptor was isolated from a woman in her late teens or twenties in good health and CMV-seronegative. This sequence joins TRBV5-1 and TRBJ2-7; TRBD2 matches at 7 bases. CDR3 DNA sequence: TGCGCCAGCAGCTTAGCCTCCAGGGAGGGTGGCTACGAGCAGTACTTC. This codes for CASSLASREGGYEQYF. Full variable domain (rest looked up from reference TRBV5-1 and TRBJ2-7): KAGVTQTPRYLIKTRGQQVTLSCSPISGHRSVSWYQQTPGQGLQFLFEYFSETQRNKGNFPGRFSGRQFSNSRSEMNVSTLELGDSALYLCASSLASREGGYEQYFGPGTRLTVT.